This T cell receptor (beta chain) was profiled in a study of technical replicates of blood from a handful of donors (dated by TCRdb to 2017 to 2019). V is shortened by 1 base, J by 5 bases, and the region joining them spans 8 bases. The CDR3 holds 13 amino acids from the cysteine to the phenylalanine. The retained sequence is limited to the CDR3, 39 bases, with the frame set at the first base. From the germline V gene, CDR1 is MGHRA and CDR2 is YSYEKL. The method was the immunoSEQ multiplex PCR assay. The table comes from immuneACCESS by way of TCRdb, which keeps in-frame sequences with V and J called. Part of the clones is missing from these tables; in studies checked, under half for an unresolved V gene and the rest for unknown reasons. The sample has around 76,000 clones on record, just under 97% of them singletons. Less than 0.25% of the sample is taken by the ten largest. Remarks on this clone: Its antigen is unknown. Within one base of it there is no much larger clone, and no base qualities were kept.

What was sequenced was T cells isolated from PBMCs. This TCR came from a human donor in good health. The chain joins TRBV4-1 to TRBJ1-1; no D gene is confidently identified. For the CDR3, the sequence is CASSQAGLTEAFF. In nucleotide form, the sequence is TGCGCCAGCAGCCAAGCGGGTTTAACTGAAGCTTTCTTT.